Given below is one T cell receptor (beta chain) in context. The sample originates from a study of blood T cells in healthy people across ages. The second PCR ran roughly 6 to 11 cycles with a sample-barcoded 5' primer and J-beta primers. Using its own MiXCR run on the 5' RACE reads, TCRdb lists one record per CDR3 protein. Among about 2 million distinct CDR3 sequences, roughly 49% were seen once, and the ten largest hold roughly 2.1%. This TCR was recovered from a woman aged 40 to 55 in good health. Sequenced material: blood.

CDR3 amino acids: CASSQDGTGTDFYGYTF. The CDR3 DNA follows: TGTGCCAGCAGCCAAGATGGAACAGGCACTGACTTCTATGGCTACACCTTC. The chain links TRBV4-2 to TRBJ1-2; maybe TRBD1 (5 bases). CDR3 length equals 17 residues. V dropped 0 bases and J dropped 4 bases, with 18 bases sitting between them. Germline-derived CDR1 and CDR2 are LGHNA and YNFKEQ.